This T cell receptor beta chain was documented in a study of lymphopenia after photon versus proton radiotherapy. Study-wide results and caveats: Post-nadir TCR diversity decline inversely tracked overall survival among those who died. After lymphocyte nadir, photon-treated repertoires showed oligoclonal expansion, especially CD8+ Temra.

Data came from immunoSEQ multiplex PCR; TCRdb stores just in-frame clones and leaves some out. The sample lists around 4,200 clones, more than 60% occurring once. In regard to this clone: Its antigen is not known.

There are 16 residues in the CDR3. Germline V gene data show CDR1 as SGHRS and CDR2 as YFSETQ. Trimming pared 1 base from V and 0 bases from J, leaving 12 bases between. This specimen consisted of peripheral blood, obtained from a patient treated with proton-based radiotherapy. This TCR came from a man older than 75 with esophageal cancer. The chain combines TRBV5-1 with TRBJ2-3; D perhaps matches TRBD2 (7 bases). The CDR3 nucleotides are TGCGCCAGCAGCTTGTTGGCGGGGGCAAGCACAGATACGCAGTATTTT. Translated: CASSLLAGASTDTQYF.